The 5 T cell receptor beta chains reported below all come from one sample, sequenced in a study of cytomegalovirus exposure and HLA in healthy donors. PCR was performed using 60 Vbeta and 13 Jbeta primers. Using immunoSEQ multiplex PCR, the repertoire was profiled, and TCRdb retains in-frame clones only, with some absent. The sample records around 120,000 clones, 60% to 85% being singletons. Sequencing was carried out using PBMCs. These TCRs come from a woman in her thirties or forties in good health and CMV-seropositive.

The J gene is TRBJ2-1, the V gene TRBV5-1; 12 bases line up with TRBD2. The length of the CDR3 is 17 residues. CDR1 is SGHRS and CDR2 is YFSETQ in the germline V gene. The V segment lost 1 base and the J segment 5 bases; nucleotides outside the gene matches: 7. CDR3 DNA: TGCGCCAGCAGCTTGAAGCTAGCGGGAGGGGTAAACAATGAGCAGTTCTTC. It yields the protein CASSLKLAGGVNNEQFF. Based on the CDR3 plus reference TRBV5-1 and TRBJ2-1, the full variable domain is KAGVTQTPRYLIKTRGQQVTLSCSPISGHRSVSWYQQTPGQGLQFLFEYFSETQRNKGNFPGRFSGRQFSNSRSEMNVSTLELGDSALYLCASSLKLAGGVNNEQFFGPGTRLTVL.

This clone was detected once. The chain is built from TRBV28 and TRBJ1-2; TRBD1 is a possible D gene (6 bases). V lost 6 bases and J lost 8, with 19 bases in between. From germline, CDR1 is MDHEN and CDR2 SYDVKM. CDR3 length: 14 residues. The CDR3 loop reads CASSPGRGAWGYTF. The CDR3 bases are TGTGCCAGCAGCCCGGGCAGGGGCGCGTGGGGCTACACCTTC.

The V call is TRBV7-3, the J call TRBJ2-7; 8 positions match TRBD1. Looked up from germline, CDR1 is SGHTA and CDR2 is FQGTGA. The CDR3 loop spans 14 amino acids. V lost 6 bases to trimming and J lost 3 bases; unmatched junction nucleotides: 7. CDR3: CASSLGGTGYEQYF. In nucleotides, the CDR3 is TGTGCCAGCAGTCTAGGGGGGACAGGCTACGAGCAGTACTTC.

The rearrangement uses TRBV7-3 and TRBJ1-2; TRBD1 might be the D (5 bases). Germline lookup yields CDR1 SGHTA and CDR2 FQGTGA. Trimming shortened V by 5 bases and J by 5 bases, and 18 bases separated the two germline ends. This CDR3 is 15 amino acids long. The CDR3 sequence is CASSPGAGTGYGYTF. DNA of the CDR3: TGTGCCAGCAGCCCCGGGGCGGGAACCGGGTATGGCTACACCTTC.

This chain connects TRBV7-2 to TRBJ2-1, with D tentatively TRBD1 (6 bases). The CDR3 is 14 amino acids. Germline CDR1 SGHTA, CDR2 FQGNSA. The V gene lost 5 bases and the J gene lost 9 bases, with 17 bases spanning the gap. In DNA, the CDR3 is TGTGCCAGCAGCATCGACTACAGGGCAGGTGAGCAGTTCTTC. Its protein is CASSIDYRAGEQFF. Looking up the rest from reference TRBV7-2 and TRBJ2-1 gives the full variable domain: GAGVSQSPSNKVTEKGKDVELRCDPISGHTALYWYRQSLGQGLEFLIYFQGNSAPDKSGLPSDRFSAERTGGSVSTLTIQRTQQEDSAVYLCASSIDYRAGEQFFGPGTRLTVL.